This is a list of T cell receptor beta chains from one sample in a study of cytomegalovirus exposure and HLA in healthy donors. The protocol was immunoSEQ multiplex PCR, while the TCRdb copy is restricted to in-frame clones and leaves out a portion. The table records 95,000 to 150,000 clones, about 96% of them present only once. The source material was PBMCs. The source is a young man in good health and CMV-seronegative. Both conserved end residues are part of each CDR3. The order of the fields is J gene, V gene, clone size, CDR3 protein. For some rows the clone size is stated as once, few or many, or as a class when expanded; others skip it.

>TRBJ2-7|TRBV29-1|NA
CSVQRTGVVYEQYF
>TRBJ2-7|TRBV7-2|NA
CASSLVGLQAGGFREQYF
>TRBJ2-3|TRBV9|once
CASSGGMLASGRHSTDTQYF
>TRBJ2-7|TRBV30|NA
CAWSVGLAGWYEQYF
>TRBJ2-7|TRBV7-8|NA
CASSLGGLAGDDEQYF
>TRBJ1-2|TRBV30|few
CGGRDTKYGYTF
>TRBJ1-2|TRBV5-4|NA
CASSLRKGANYGYTF
>TRBJ2-1|TRBV5-4|NA
CASSLAKWAGGDYNEQFF
>TRBJ2-3|TRBV13|NA
CASSLGSGGPTDTQYF
>TRBJ1-1|TRBV2|NA
CASSDFVGVGNAFF
>TRBJ2-5|TRBV6-1|NA
CASSEATGTLLPSQETQYF
>TRBJ2-7|TRBV18|NA
CASSPSQSYEQYF
>TRBJ2-5|TRBV28|NA
CASSPSGHQETQYF
>TRBJ2-1|TRBV7-2|NA
CASSLGRAGSSYNEQFF
>TRBJ2-7|TRBV6-1|once
CASRAPGSYEQYF
>TRBJ1-1|TRBV28|NA
CASTFRGPRNTEAFF
>TRBJ2-1|TRBV13|NA
CASSLGGGLGGLGGEQFF
>TRBJ2-7|TRBV11-2|NA
CASSLDLPAGAHEQYF
>TRBJ1-1|TRBV29-1|once
CSVLLAGRLMVTEAFF
>TRBJ1-1|TRBV7-8|NA
CASSSRGGGRNTEAFF
>TRBJ2-7|TRBV7-9|NA
CASSLPGTGLFWASEQYF
>TRBJ1-1|TRBV30|NA
CAWSAVMNTEAFF
>TRBJ1-1|TRBV9|NA
CASSVAIGGMNTEAFF
>TRBJ1-3|TRBV19|NA
CASSSPGTGGIGNTIYF
>TRBJ2-2|TRBV13|NA
CASSAQLAGVNTGELFF
>TRBJ2-7|TRBV11-2|once
CASSGDSYEQYF
>TRBJ1-1|TRBV11-3|few
CASSLDWSGGATEAFF
>TRBJ2-3|TRBV7-9|NA
CASSHIGLAGVDTQYF
>TRBJ2-7|TRBV18|NA
CASSLEAGTGGNEQYF
>TRBJ2-7|TRBV6-6|NA
CASSLGGRAYEQYF
>TRBJ2-3|TRBV9|NA
CASSGLAGGRGRYTDTQYF
>TRBJ2-7|TRBV9|NA
CASSDGTSSYEQYF
>TRBJ1-2|TRBV30|NA
CAWTPVYGYTF
>TRBJ2-2|TRBV30|NA
CAGGLAELANTGELFF
>TRBJ2-1|TRBV6-5|NA
CASSYGLAPYNEQFF
>TRBJ2-7|TRBV7-2|NA
CASSLQAYEQYF
>TRBJ2-3|TRBV6-5|NA
CASSYGLASTDTQYF
>TRBJ2-2|TRBV6-5|NA
CASSSGTGGPGELFF
>TRBJ1-3|TRBV9|NA
CASSRAAGPRIDGGNTIYF
>TRBJ1-2|TRBV28|NA
CASRGLNYGYTF
>TRBJ2-7|TRBV27|NA
CASSPGTLTYEQYF
>TRBJ2-5|TRBV27|NA
CASSPRDARGTQYF
>TRBJ2-1|TRBV6-5|few
CASSLRGGEQFF
>TRBJ1-4|TRBV5-1|NA
CASSPGQGGIANEKLFF
>TRBJ2-1|TRBV11-2|NA
CASSSSGSSYNEQFF
>TRBJ1-3|TRBV28|NA
CASSLTGFSGNTIYF
>TRBJ2-7|TRBV9|NA
CASSVSGAGEQYF
>TRBJ2-3|TRBV11-3|NA
CASSHGTSDTQYF
>TRBJ2-7|TRBV19|NA
CASSIGGSYEQYF
>TRBJ2-5|TRBV7-3|once
CASSLGGPPETQYF
>TRBJ2-2|TRBV5-6|once
CASSFYRGTGELFF
>TRBJ2-7|TRBV27|NA
CASSLGGSSYEQYF
>TRBJ2-5|TRBV5-4|NA
CASSYGGGETQYF
>TRBJ1-4|TRBV6-1|NA
CASSDGMGEKLFF
>TRBJ2-7|TRBV6-5|NA
CASSHQDRVEQYF
>TRBJ2-3|TRBV4-3|few
CASSQATGSTDTQYF
>TRBJ2-2|TRBV4-2|NA
CASSQDLGLANTGELFF
>TRBJ2-7|TRBV9|NA
CASSPETGIYEQYF
>TRBJ2-7|TRBV27|NA
CASSMGQLAFEQYF
>TRBJ2-7|TRBV7-2|NA
CASSLGAGGLSYEQYF